The present TCR beta chain was sequenced within a study of blood T cell repertoires in COVID-19. Study-wide background: COVID-19 samples, acute and convalescent, were from the United States, Italy and Spain. T cells, B-cell-depleted T cells, or PBMCs supplied cDNA or gDNA.

This clone came up a few times. Other DNA sequences of this sample code for an identical CDR3. Original methodology: Scientists estimated how many nucleated cells there were by amplifying reference gene primers. The assay was immunoSEQ multiplex PCR, and TCRdb's table has in-frame clones only and misses some. The V and J calls and clone size were taken over from that table, and D and trimming were inferred from the DNA. The data hold 180,000 or so clones, with approximately 89% observed a single time. The germline V and J ends were trimmed by 0 bases and 8 bases, with 5 bases remaining between them. The CDR3 length is 13 residues.

The clonotype comes from a woman in her sixties or seventies with acute or convalescent COVID-19. The genes are TRBV12-3 or TRBV12-4 and TRBJ1-6; D is unresolved. Material for sequencing was peripheral blood. The CDR3 bases are TGTGCCAGCAGTTTAGCGCCGGATTCACCCCTCCACTTT. It is translated as CASSLAPDSPLHF.